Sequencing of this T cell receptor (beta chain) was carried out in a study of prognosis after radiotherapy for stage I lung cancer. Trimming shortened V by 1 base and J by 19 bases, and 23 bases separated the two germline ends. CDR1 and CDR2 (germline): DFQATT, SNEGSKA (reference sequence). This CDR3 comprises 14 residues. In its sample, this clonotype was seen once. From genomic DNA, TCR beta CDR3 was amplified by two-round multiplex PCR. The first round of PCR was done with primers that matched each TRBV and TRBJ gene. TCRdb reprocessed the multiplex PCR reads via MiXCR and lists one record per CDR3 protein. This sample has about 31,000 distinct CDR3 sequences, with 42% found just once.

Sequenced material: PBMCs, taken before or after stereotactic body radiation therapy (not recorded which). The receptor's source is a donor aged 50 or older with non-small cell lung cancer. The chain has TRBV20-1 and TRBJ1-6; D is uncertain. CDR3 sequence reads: CSARAVMGSAHLHF. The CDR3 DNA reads TGCAGTGCTAGAGCGGTTATGGGGTCAGCTCACCTTCACTTT.